This is a list of T cell receptor beta chains from one sample in a study of shared clonotypes between healthy human individuals. Clones were read by immunoSEQ multiplex PCR, and TCRdb kept only the in-frame ones, dropping some. The repertoire holds hundreds of thousands of clones, with approximately 90% as singletons. The sample taken for sequencing was naive CD8+ T cells sorted from blood. The source of these receptors is a man younger than 40 in good health. The CDR3 runs from the conserved cysteine through the conserved F or W. D genes are given only for firm matches. Not all rows give a size; the values are once, few, many and, for expanded clones, a class.

J	V	size	D	CDR3	DNA
TRBJ2-7	TRBV4-1	NA	TRBD2	CASSHEILAGGPFLHEQYF	TGCGCCAGCAGCCATGAAATACTAGCGGGAGGGCCCTTTCTCCACGAGCAGTACTTC
TRBJ2-7	TRBV6-1	NA	NA	CASSQDRTYEQYF	TGTGCCAGCAGCCAAGACCGTACCTACGAGCAGTACTTC
TRBJ1-1	TRBV27	NA	NA	CASRKTSNTEAFF	TGTGCCAGCAGGAAGACATCGAACACTGAAGCTTTCTTT
TRBJ2-4	TRBV5-1	once	TRBD2	CASMASGTENIQYF	TGCGCCAGCATGGCTAGCGGGACTGAAAACATTCAGTACTTC
TRBJ1-3	TRBV2	NA	NA	CASSEEWFSGNTIYF	TGTGCCAGCAGTGAAGAGTGGTTCTCTGGAAACACCATATATTTT
TRBJ2-7	TRBV7-1	once	NA	CASSLAPGDVYEQYF	TGTGCCAGCAGCTTAGCCCCAGGGGACGTATACGAGCAGTACTTC
TRBJ2-7	TRBV4-1	NA	TRBD2	CASSQSSGRAYEQYF	TGCGCCAGCAGCCAATCTAGCGGGAGGGCCTACGAGCAGTACTTC
TRBJ2-1	TRBV6-1	once	NA	CASSENIGDEQFF	TGTGCCAGCAGTGAAAATATAGGGGATGAGCAGTTCTTC
TRBJ2-5	TRBV7-3	NA	TRBD2	CASSLYGTSPDETQYF	TGTGCCAGCAGCTTATATGGGACTAGCCCGGACGAGACCCAGTACTTC
TRBJ2-5	TRBV5-4	NA	TRBD1	CASSPGQDQETQYF	TGTGCCAGCAGCCCAGGACAGGACCAAGAGACCCAGTACTTC
TRBJ2-7	TRBV19	NA	NA	CASSIAGVSSYEQYF	TGTGCCAGTAGTATCGCAGGGGTCTCCTCCTACGAGCAGTACTTC
TRBJ2-5	TRBV7-6	NA	TRBD2	CASSLDLWSLAGGSGETQYF	TGTGCCAGCAGCTTAGATTTGTGGTCGCTAGCGGGAGGCTCAGGGGAGACCCAGTACTTC
TRBJ2-5	TRBV10-3	few	TRBD1	CAISESNRGQETQYF	TGTGCCATCAGTGAGTCGAACAGGGGACAAGAGACCCAGTACTTC
TRBJ2-3	TRBV7-9	NA	TRBD2	CASSSWTSGDTDTQYF	TGTGCCAGCAGCTCCTGGACTAGCGGGGACACAGATACGCAGTATTTT
TRBJ2-7	TRBV9	NA	NA	CASSASEQGVYEQYF	TGTGCCAGCAGCGCCAGCGAACAGGGTGTCTACGAGCAGTACTTC
TRBJ1-5	TRBV6-6	NA	NA	CASSPVGGERQPQHF	TGTGCCAGCAGTCCGGTCGGAGGGGAGAGGCAGCCCCAGCATTTT
TRBJ2-5	TRBV27	NA	NA	CASSISSTGLGETQYF	TGTGCCAGCAGTATATCCTCAACAGGGCTGGGGGAGACCCAGTACTTC
TRBJ2-5	TRBV9	NA	NA	CARRTDQETQYF	TGTGCCAGGCGGACTGACCAAGAGACCCAGTACTTC
TRBJ1-1	TRBV7-9	NA	TRBD1	CASSLGDRAETEAFF	TGTGCCAGCAGCTTAGGGGACAGGGCCGAGACCGAAGCTTTCTTT
TRBJ2-5	TRBV25-1	NA	NA	CASSADRQETQYF	TGTGCCAGCAGTGCGGACAGACAAGAGACCCAGTACTTC
TRBJ2-7	TRBV27	few	TRBD1	CASSLVAGGPYEQYF	TGTGCCAGCAGTTTAGTCGCAGGGGGACCGTACGAGCAGTACTTC
TRBJ1-2	TRBV6-5	many	NA	CATRATNYGYTF	TGTGCCACCAGGGCTACTAACTATGGCTACACCTTC
TRBJ2-7	TRBV4-1	once	NA	CASSQAPRRINEQYF	TGCGCCAGCAGCCAAGCTCCTAGGAGGATCAACGAGCAGTACTTC
TRBJ2-2	TRBV5-5	once	NA	CASSRRQQPTTEITGELFF	TGTGCCAGCAGCCGCCGACAGCAACCCACGACAGAAATCACCGGGGAGCTGTTTTTT
TRBJ2-1	TRBV6-5	NA	TRBD2	CASSYGTSGRVDEQFF	TGTGCCAGCAGTTACGGGACTAGCGGGAGAGTAGATGAGCAGTTCTTC
TRBJ2-2	TRBV7-9	NA	NA	CASSFGIHNTGELFF	TGTGCCAGCAGCTTCGGAATCCATAACACCGGGGAGCTGTTTTTT
TRBJ2-7	TRBV6-6	NA	NA	CASSYGGSGNEQYF	TGTGCCAGCAGTTACGGAGGGTCAGGAAACGAGCAGTACTTC
TRBJ2-1	TRBV9	NA	TRBD2	CASSSRREGSYNEQFF	TGTGCCAGCAGCTCCCGACGGGAGGGGAGCTACAATGAGCAGTTCTTC
TRBJ2-7	TRBV18	NA	NA	CASSPRSQARNEQYF	TGTGCCAGCTCACCGCGGTCACAGGCCCGGAACGAGCAGTACTTC
TRBJ2-7	TRBV7-9	NA	NA	CASSQTREQYF	TGTGCCAGCAGCCAAACCCGGGAGCAGTACTTC
TRBJ1-1	TRBV5-8	once	TRBD1	CASREDRRLNTEAFF	TGTGCCAGCAGGGAGGACAGGCGGCTTAACACTGAAGCTTTCTTT
TRBJ2-2	TRBV14	NA	NA	CASSQQGYTGELFF	TGTGCCAGCAGCCAACAGGGATACACCGGGGAGCTGTTTTTT
TRBJ1-3	TRBV20-1	NA	NA	CSARGKNTIYF	TGCAGTGCTAGAGGAAAAAACACCATATATTTT
TRBJ1-4	TRBV7-8	NA	TRBD1	CASSHLGGEGNEKLFF	TGTGCCAGCAGCCACTTAGGGGGCGAGGGTAATGAAAAACTGTTTTTT
TRBJ2-1	TRBV15	NA	NA	CATARTASYNEQFF	TGTGCCACCGCTAGGACAGCATCCTACAATGAGCAGTTCTTC
TRBJ2-7	TRBV5-4	NA	NA	CASSPTGSEQYF	TGTGCCAGCAGCCCCACAGGGTCCGAGCAGTACTTC
TRBJ2-1	TRBV14	NA	TRBD2	CASSHGTSGINEQFF	TGTGCCAGCAGCCACGGGACTAGCGGGATCAATGAGCAGTTCTTC
TRBJ2-7	TRBV29-1	NA	TRBD1	CSVEAEGQGDYEQYF	TGCAGCGTTGAAGCAGAGGGACAGGGTGACTACGAGCAGTACTTC
TRBJ1-2	TRBV29-1	once	TRBD1	CSAQDREAGYTF	TGCAGCGCTCAAGACAGGGAGGCTGGCTACACCTTC
TRBJ1-2	TRBV2	NA	NA	CASSDPRVGLPVYGYTF	TGTGCCAGCAGTGACCCACGGGTCGGGTTACCCGTCTATGGCTACACCTTC
TRBJ1-2	TRBV6-5	once	NA	CASSYSKIERSYGYTF	TGTGCCAGCAGTTACTCTAAAATTGAACGGAGCTATGGCTACACCTTC